This entry is about one T cell receptor beta chain. Its antigen is as yet unknown. CDR3 length equals 15 residues. J was trimmed by 0 bases and V by 4 bases; bases with no gene match: 4. Germline V gene data show CDR1 as SGDLS and CDR2 as YYNGEE. This record belongs to a study of shared clonotypes between healthy human individuals. Overall study context: Donors had three CD4 naive, three CD4 memory, two CD8 naive and one CD8 memory plate apiece. Study results and caveats: It was the few donors that limited the genetic and exposure-history diversity represented.

The naive CD8 population came from CD45RO-negative cells selected for CCR7, without terminally differentiated effector memory CD45RA+ cells. Caucasian adults residing in Nashville, Tennessee made up all the donors. Original methodology: Junction-only immunoSEQ data arrived without quality scores, meaning filtering differed. Clones were sequenced by immunoSEQ multiplex PCR, and TCRdb holds only the in-frame ones, with some missing. V, J and clone size reflect that table, while D and trimming were determined from the DNA. The profile shows 550,000 to 600,000 clones, 95% to 98% of them singletons. Sequencing was performed on naive CD8+ T cells sorted from blood. The receptor's source is a man aged 30-40 years in good health. This chain links TRBV9 with TRBJ2-1; TRBD2 aligns across 7 bases. The CDR3 DNA is TGTGCCAGCAGCCCGAGGACTAGCTCCTACAATGAGCAGTTCTTC. Protein sequence: CASSPRTSSYNEQFF.